Each of the 21 T cell receptor beta chains below was sequenced from the same sample in a study of OX40 agonist ivuxolimab in advanced cancers. To prepare the library, the immunoSEQ multiplex PCR assay was applied. This immuneACCESS table, as held by TCRdb, lists in-frame sequences with V and J called but not all clones. Of the missing ones, under half trace to an unresolved V gene in checked studies; the others have no known cause. In all, the sample holds about 53,000 clones, and roughly 84% of those were seen once. The top ten clones comprise about 12% of the sample. Source: CD4+ or CD8+ T cells sorted from blood, taken in a trial of the OX40 agonist ivuxolimab. Source of these receptors: an adult with an advanced solid tumor such as melanoma, head and neck, liver or kidney cancer.

This clone was seen just once. V usage is TRBV7-9 and J usage is TRBJ2-2; D is unresolved. This CDR3 spans 13 amino acids. V was pared by 1 base and J by 7 bases, with 7 bases between. CDR1 SEHNR and CDR2 FQNEAQ come from the germline V gene (reference sequence). CDR3 DNA sequence: TGTGCCAGCAGCTTAGGATGGGGCGGGGAGCTGTTTTTT. This encodes CASSLGWGGELFF.

The CDR3 loop reads CASSESGYGANVLTF. The CDR3 DNA reads TGTGCCAGCAGTGAGTCGGGGTATGGGGCCAACGTCCTGACTTTC. The chain uses TRBV2 and TRBJ2-6; D may be TRBD2 (5 bases). V lost 3 bases, J lost 3 bases, and 9 bases lay in between. Germline V gene sequence: CDR1 SNHLY, CDR2 FYNNEI. CDR3 length: 15 amino acids.

The chain uses TRBV28 and TRBJ2-5; 12 bases match TRBD2. Germline V CDR1 and CDR2: MDHEN, SYDVKM. V dropped 7 bases and J dropped 5; count of bases not matched to a gene: 8. There are 15 residues in the CDR3. The CDR3 spells CASTTHLAGGETQYF. CDR3 in DNA: TGTGCCAGCACCACCCACCTAGCGGGAGGGGAGACCCAGTACTTC.

This clone was counted a single time. This sequence joins TRBV5-5 and TRBJ2-4; 7 bases match TRBD1. Trimming at V came to 4 bases and at J to 1 base, leaving 8 bases not matched to a gene. Per the germline V gene, CDR1 is SGHKS and CDR2 is YYEKEE (reference sequence). This CDR3 spans 16 amino acids. This CDR3 reads CASSPTGVEAKNIQYF. The CDR3 nucleotides are TGTGCCAGCAGCCCTACAGGGGTTGAGGCCAAAAACATTCAGTACTTC. Supplemented by reference TRBV5-5 and TRBJ2-4, the full variable domain reads DAGVTQSPTHLIKTRGQQVTLRCSPISGHKSVSWYQQVLGQGPQFIFQYYEKEERGRGNFPDRFSARQFPNYSSELNVNALLLGDSALYLCASSPTGVEAKNIQYFGAGTRLSVL.

This clone was detected once. V usage is TRBV28 and J usage is TRBJ1-5, with 7 bases fitting TRBD1. V was clipped by 4 bases and J by 0 bases; unmatched bases: 6. Germline V gene data show CDR1 as MDHEN and CDR2 as SYDVKM. The CDR3 is 16 amino acids. The CDR3 loop reads CASSSRQGDSNQPQHF. The CDR3, as DNA: TGTGCCAGCAGTTCCAGACAGGGTGATAGCAATCAGCCCCAGCATTTT.

The chain combines TRBV14 with TRBJ1-2; D gene ambiguous. Germline-derived CDR1 and CDR2 are SGHDN and FVKESK. Trimming removed 4 bases at V and 4 bases at J, with 10 bases between. This CDR3 has 13 amino acids. The CDR3: CASSPTLPYGYTF. CDR3 DNA: TGTGCCAGCAGCCCCACCCTGCCCTATGGCTACACCTTC.

The V and J genes are TRBV10-3 and TRBJ2-7; 10 nucleotides align to TRBD2. The CDR3 has 14 amino acids. Germline CDR1 ENHRY, CDR2 SYGVKD. V lost 8 bases, J lost 2 bases, and 6 bases stayed unmatched. The CDR3 loop reads CAIRNGLAAYEQYF. The DNA of the CDR3 is TGTGCCATCCGCAACGGACTAGCGGCCTACGAGCAGTACTTC.

The rearrangement uses TRBV10-3 and TRBJ1-5; D remains unclear. V was pared by 0 bases and J by 4 bases, with 4 bases between. The germline V gene has CDR1 ENHRY and CDR2 SYGVKD. The CDR3 extends over 13 amino acids. The CDR3 loop reads CAISESQNQPQHF. CDR3 bases: TGTGCCATCAGTGAGTCGCAGAATCAGCCCCAGCATTTT.

This clone was seen once. The chain uses TRBV6-4 and TRBJ2-1; a possible D gene is TRBD2 (6 bases). V was cut by 3 bases and J by 9 bases, with 12 bases left in between. The CDR3 spans 13 residues. In germline, CDR1 is MRHNA, CDR2 SNTAGT. In DNA, the CDR3 is TGTGCCAGCAGTGAAAGGGACTCCGGTGAGCAGTTCTTC. Translated: CASSERDSGEQFF.

The CDR3 DNA sequence: TGTGCCAGCAGCCTTCAAGGGGGTACGCAGTATTTT. Protein product: CASSLQGGTQYF. The chain recombines TRBV14 with TRBJ2-3; the D gene is possibly TRBD1 (6 bases). Germline V lookup: CDR1 SGHDN, CDR2 FVKESK. The CDR3 loop spans 12 amino acids. Trimming removed 4 bases from V and 8 bases from J, with 10 bases in between.

This clone showed up just a few times. The chain carries TRBV29-1 and TRBJ2-1, with TRBD1 matching over 9 bases. There are 15 residues in the CDR3. CDR1 is SQVTM, CDR2 ANQGSEA, per germline. With V trimmed by 2 bases and J by 7 bases, 9 bases remained unmatched. The CDR3 nucleotides read TGCAGCGTTGAAACCCCGGGACAGGGAACGAATGAGCAGTTCTTC. Translating gives CSVETPGQGTNEQFF.

This clone appeared a few times. The CDR3 nucleotides read TGTGCCAGCAGCTTGTCCGGGGCCAACGTCCTGACTTTC. Translating gives CASSLSGANVLTF. The J gene is TRBJ2-6, the V gene TRBV11-3; D ambiguous. Germline V gene lookup returns CDR1 SGHNT and CDR2 YENEEA. This CDR3 has 13 residues. The germline V and J ends were trimmed by 3 bases and 4 bases, with 4 bases remaining between them.

The chain joins TRBV7-6 to TRBJ1-3; 7 bases are a match to TRBD1. Germline values: CDR1 SGHVS, CDR2 FNYEAQ. CDR3 size: 14 residues. Trimming removed 5 bases from V and 2 bases from J; junction bases left unmatched: 3. This chain's CDR3 is CASSPQGAGNTIYF. CDR3 DNA sequence: TGTGCCAGCAGCCCGCAGGGGGCTGGAAACACCATATATTTT.

The chain couples TRBV7-2 to TRBJ2-1; 11 nucleotides align to TRBD2. The CDR3 loop spans 14 amino acids. Germline-derived CDR1 and CDR2 are SGHTA and FQGNSA. After removal of 7 bases from V and 5 bases from J, the junction contained 4 bases not matched to a gene. CDR3 sequence reads: CASTQTSGDNEQFF. CDR3 coding DNA: TGTGCCAGCACCCAGACTAGCGGGGACAATGAGCAGTTCTTC.

This clone was seen just once. V usage is TRBV2 and J usage is TRBJ2-2; TRBD1 aligns across 9 bases. The CDR3 sequence is 14 residues long. Germline CDR1 and CDR2: SNHLY and FYNNEI. V was clipped by 7 bases and J by 4 bases; unmatched bases: 4. The chain's CDR3 is CASTRDRATGELFF. DNA of the CDR3: TGTGCCAGCACTAGGGACAGGGCCACCGGGGAGCTGTTTTTT.

The chain links TRBV4-2 to TRBJ2-3; weak D call: TRBD2 (6 bases). Germline V gene sequence: CDR1 LGHNA, CDR2 YNFKEQ. V lost 4 bases and J 0 bases, leaving 17 bases between the germline ends. The CDR3 loop spans 17 amino acids. In nucleotides, the CDR3 is TGTGCCAGCAGCCCCATAGCGGAGATGACAAGCACAGATACGCAGTATTTT. Amino acids: CASSPIAEMTSTDTQYF.

This clone was picked up one time. This sequence joins TRBV5-8 and TRBJ1-6; D uncertain. Trimming pared 3 bases from V and 9 bases from J, leaving 16 bases between. The CDR3 loop spans 15 amino acids. Germline V lookup: CDR1 SGHTS, CDR2 YDEGEE. The CDR3 DNA reads as TGTGCCAGCAGCTCAATCCGGACGGGAAGTTCACCCCTCCACTTT. Encoded protein: CASSSIRTGSSPLHF. The full variable domain, its missing parts supplied by reference TRBV5-8 and TRBJ1-6, is EAGVTQSPTHLIKTRGQQATLRCSPISGHTSVYWYQQALGLGLQFLLWYDEGEERNRGNFPPRFSGRQFPNYSSELNVNALELEDSALYLCASSSIRTGSSPLHFGNGTRLTVT.

This clone was picked up one time. The J gene is TRBJ2-3, the V gene TRBV7-9, with a possible D match to TRBD2 (6 bases). The CDR3 loop spans 16 amino acids. Trimming shortened V by 4 bases and J by 1 base, and 15 bases separated the two germline ends. Germline V gives CDR1 SEHNR, CDR2 FQNEAQ (reference sequence). CDR3 loop: CASSSKGSSGTDTQYF. The CDR3 coding sequence is TGTGCCAGCAGCTCTAAGGGGTCTAGCGGCACAGATACGCAGTATTTT. The entire variable domain, with the rest obtained from reference TRBV7-9 and TRBJ2-3, is as follows: DTGVSQNPRHKITKRGQNVTFRCDPISEHNRLYWYRQTLGQGPEFLTYFQNEAQLEKSRLLSDRFSAERPKGSFSTLEIQRTEQGDSAMYLCASSSKGSSGTDTQYFGPGTRLTVL.

The chain couples TRBV7-9 to TRBJ2-3; the D gene is possibly TRBD2 (5 bases). The V gene's germline CDR1 is SEHNR and CDR2 FQNEAQ (reference sequence). There are 13 residues in the CDR3. Between the trimmed V and J ends, which lost 1 base and 3 bases, there was a span of 5 bases. In DNA, the CDR3 is TGTGCCAGCAGCTTAGGCGGGACAGATACGCAGTATTTT. This gives the protein CASSLGGTDTQYF.

The chain combines TRBV6-1 with TRBJ1-2; 9 positions agree with TRBD1. Germline CDR1 reads MNHNS; CDR2 reads SASEGT. This CDR3 comprises 15 residues. V gave up 6 bases and J gave up 2 bases; unmatched junction bases: 7. CDR3 sequence: CASRPPGQGNYGYTF. CDR3 nucleotide sequence: TGTGCCAGCAGGCCCCCGGGACAGGGAAACTATGGCTACACCTTC.

The chain has TRBV6-4 and TRBJ1-1; D might be TRBD1 (6 bases). The ends were cut back, 7 bases at V and 2 bases at J, with 14 bases in the middle. Germline loops: CDR1 MRHNA, CDR2 SNTAGT. This CDR3 has 14 residues. In DNA, the CDR3 is TGTGCCAGCAAGCTAGGACAGAGCAACACTGAAGCTTTCTTT. Protein: CASKLGQSNTEAFF.